The 8 T cell receptor beta chains below were found in one sample sequenced in a study of siplizumab effects on memory and regulatory T cells. The repertoire was sequenced with immunoSEQ multiplex PCR; TCRdb's copy has only in-frame clones and lacks some. The table lists approximately 91,000 clones, roughly 94% of them singletons. The sequencing input was CD8+ T cells sorted from blood. The source is a human donor in good health.

The V call is TRBV7-9, the J call TRBJ2-7; D tentatively reads TRBD1 or TRBD2 (5 bases each). This CDR3 contains 16 residues. Trimming removed 1 base at V and 2 bases at J, with 15 bases between. From germline, CDR1 is SEHNR and CDR2 FQNEAQ (reference sequence). The CDR3 region has the DNA TGTGCCAGCAGCTTAGATCCGGGACGGGGCCCCTACGAGCAGTACTTC. Its translation is CASSLDPGRGPYEQYF.

The chain links TRBV12-5 to TRBJ2-3, with D unresolved. Trimming removed 2 bases at V and 0 bases at J, with 24 bases between. The germline gives CDR1 LGHNT, CDR2 FRNRAP. This CDR3 is built from 20 residues. Here the CDR3 DNA reads TGTGCTAGTGGTTTGTTCCCCCCAACCCAAGGTCAGACTAGCACAGATACGCAGTATTTT. Its protein product is CASGLFPPTQGQTSTDTQYF.

This clone was detected once. This chain links TRBV27 with TRBJ1-3; D is possibly TRBD1 (5 bases). The CDR3 covers 17 residues. Looked up from germline, CDR1 is MNHEY and CDR2 is SMNVEV (reference sequence). Trimming removed 5 bases from V and 2 bases from J, with 19 bases in between. CDR3 protein: CASSPTWGDVTGNTIYF. In DNA, the CDR3 is TGTGCCAGCAGTCCCACGTGGGGGGATGTAACTGGAAACACCATATATTTT.

V is TRBV29-1 and J is TRBJ1-1, with 8 bases matching TRBD1. J gave up 4 bases and V 4 bases, and 14 bases lay outside the gene matches. Germline-derived CDR1 and CDR2 are SQVTM and ANQGSEA. The CDR3 runs to 16 residues. The CDR3 DNA sequence: TGCAGCGTTGGGATTCGGCCAGGGGGCGTCGGCACTGAAGCTTTCTTT. Its translation: CSVGIRPGGVGTEAFF.

The chain employs TRBV6-5 and TRBJ2-1, with 7 positions matching TRBD2. The CDR3 sequence is 14 residues long. The J segment lost 2 bases and the V segment lost 6 bases, leaving 4 bases of the junction unmatched. CDR1 is MNHEY and CDR2 is SVGAGI in the germline V gene. This chain's CDR3 is CASSSRGAYNEQFF. The CDR3 DNA reads TGTGCCAGCAGCTCCCGGGGGGCCTACAATGAGCAGTTCTTC.

This clone was detected only once. The gene calls are TRBV7-5 and TRBJ1-4. TRBV7-5 is a pseudogene. The CDR3 loop spans 14 amino acids. CDR3 amino acids: CAKRSGEVFVKLFF. CDR3 in DNA: TGTGCCAAAAGGTCCGGGGAAGTCTTTGTAAAACTGTTTTTT.

The V call is TRBV19, the J call TRBJ1-1, with a tentative D call TRBD1 (6 bases). This CDR3 region has 15 residues. V was pared by 3 bases and J by 2 bases, with 13 bases between. The V gene's germline CDR1 is LNHDA and CDR2 SQIVND (reference sequence). The CDR3 here is CASSMVGGANTEAFF. DNA for the CDR3: TGTGCCAGTAGTATGGTAGGGGGGGCTAACACTGAAGCTTTCTTT.

The gene calls are TRBV7-6 and TRBJ2-7; 12 bases agree with TRBD2. The ends lost 5 bases at V and 6 bases at J; junction bases unmatched: 5. There are 14 residues in the CDR3. Germline V gene data show CDR1 as SGHVS and CDR2 as FNYEAQ. The CDR3 sequence: CASSPSGRASEQYF. The CDR3 coding sequence is TGTGCCAGCAGCCCTAGCGGGAGGGCCTCCGAGCAGTACTTC.